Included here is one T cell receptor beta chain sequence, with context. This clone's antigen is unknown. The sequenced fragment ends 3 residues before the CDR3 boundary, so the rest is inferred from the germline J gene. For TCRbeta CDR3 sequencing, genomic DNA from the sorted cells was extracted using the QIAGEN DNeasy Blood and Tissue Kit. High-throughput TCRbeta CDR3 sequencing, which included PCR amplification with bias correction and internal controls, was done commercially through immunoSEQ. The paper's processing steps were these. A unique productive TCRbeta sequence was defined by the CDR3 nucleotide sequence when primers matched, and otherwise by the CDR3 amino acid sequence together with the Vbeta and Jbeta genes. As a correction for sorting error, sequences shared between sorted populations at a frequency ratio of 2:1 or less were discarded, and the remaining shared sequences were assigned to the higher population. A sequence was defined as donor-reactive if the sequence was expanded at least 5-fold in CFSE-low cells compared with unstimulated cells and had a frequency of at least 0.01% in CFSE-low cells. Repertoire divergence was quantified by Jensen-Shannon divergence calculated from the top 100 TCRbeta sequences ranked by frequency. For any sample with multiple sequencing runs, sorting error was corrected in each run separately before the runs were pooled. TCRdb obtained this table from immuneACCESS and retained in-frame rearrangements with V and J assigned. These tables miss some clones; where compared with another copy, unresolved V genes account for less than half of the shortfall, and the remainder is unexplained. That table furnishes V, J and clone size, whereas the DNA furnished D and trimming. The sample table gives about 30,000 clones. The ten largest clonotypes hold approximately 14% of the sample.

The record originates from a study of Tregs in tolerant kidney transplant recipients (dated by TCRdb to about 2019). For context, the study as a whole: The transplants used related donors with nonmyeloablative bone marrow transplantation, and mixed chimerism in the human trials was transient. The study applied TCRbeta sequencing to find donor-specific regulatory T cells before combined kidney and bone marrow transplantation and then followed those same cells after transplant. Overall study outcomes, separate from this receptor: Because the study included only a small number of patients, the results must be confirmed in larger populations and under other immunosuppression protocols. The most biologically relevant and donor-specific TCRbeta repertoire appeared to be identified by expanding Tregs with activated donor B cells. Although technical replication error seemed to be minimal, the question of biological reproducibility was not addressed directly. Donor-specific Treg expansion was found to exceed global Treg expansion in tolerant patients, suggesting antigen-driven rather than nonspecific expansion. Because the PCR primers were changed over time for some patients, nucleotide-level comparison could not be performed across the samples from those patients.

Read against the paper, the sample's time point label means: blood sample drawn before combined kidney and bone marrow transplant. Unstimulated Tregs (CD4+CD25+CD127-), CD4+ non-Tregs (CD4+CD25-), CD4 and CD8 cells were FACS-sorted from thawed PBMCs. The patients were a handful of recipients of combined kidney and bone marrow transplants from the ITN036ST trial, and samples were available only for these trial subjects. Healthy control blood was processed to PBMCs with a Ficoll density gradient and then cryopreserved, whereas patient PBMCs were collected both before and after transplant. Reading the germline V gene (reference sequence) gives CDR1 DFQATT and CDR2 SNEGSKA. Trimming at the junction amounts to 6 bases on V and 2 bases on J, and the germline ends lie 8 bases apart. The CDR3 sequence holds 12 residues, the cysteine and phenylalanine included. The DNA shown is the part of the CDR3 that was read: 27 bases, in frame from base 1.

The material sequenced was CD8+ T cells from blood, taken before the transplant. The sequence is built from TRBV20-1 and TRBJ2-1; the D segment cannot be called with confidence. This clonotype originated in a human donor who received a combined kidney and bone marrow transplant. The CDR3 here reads CSALGPYNEQFF. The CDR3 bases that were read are TGCAGTGCCCTAGGCCCCTACAATGAG.